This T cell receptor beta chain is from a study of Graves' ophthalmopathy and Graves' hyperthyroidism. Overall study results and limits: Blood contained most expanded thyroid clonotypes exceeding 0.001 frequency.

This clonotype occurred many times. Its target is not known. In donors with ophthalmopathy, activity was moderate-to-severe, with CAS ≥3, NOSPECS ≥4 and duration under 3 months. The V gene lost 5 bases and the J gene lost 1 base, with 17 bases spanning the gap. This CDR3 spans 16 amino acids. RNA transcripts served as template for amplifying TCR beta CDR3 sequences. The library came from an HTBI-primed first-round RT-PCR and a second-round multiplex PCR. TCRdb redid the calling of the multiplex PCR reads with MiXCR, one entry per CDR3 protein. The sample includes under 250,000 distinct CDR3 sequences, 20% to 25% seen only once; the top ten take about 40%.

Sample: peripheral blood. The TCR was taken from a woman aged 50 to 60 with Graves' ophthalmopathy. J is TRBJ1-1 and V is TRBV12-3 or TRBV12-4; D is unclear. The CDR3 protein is CASSPYFREENTEAFF. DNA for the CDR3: TGTGCCAGCAGTCCCTATTTTCGGGAAGAGAACACTGAAGCTTTCTTT.